A selection of T cell receptor beta chains follows, all from one sample in a study of cytomegalovirus exposure and HLA in healthy donors. Clones were sequenced by immunoSEQ multiplex PCR, and TCRdb holds only the in-frame ones, with some missing. The sample holds about 170,000 clones, 70% to 90% seen once. Specimen: PBMCs. These receptors originate from a woman aged 18 to 35 in good health and CMV-seronegative. The CDR3 runs from the conserved cysteine through the conserved F or W. The D gene is left open where the match is weak. Rows may omit the clone size; those that give it use once, few, many or a size class.

TRBD2,.,TRBV7-2,TRBJ2-1,TGTGCCAGCAGCCAAACCCTAGCGGGGGGCTCCAATGAGCAGTTCTTC,CASSQTLAGGSNEQFF
.,.,TRBV20-1,TRBJ2-1,TGCAGTCCGGAGGACAATGAGCAGTTCTTC,CSPEDNEQFF
.,few,TRBV6-5,TRBJ2-7,TGTGCCAGCAGTTACGGGGACTCAGCCAGCGAGCAGTACTTC,CASSYGDSASEQYF
.,.,TRBV5-1,TRBJ1-2,TGCGCCAGCAGCGGATCTGCGGGGCGGGACTATGGCTACACCTTC,CASSGSAGRDYGYTF
TRBD1,.,TRBV2,TRBJ1-5,TGTGCCAGCAGTGCCGGGACAGGGGATCAGCCCCAGCATTTT,CASSAGTGDQPQHF
.,.,TRBV2,TRBJ1-1,TGTGCCAGCAGTGAGAGTAGGAACACTGAAGCTTTCTTT,CASSESRNTEAFF
TRBD1,.,TRBV5-1,TRBJ2-1,TGCGCCAGCAGCGACGGGACAGGGGGCTACAATGAGCAGTTCTTC,CASSDGTGGYNEQFF
TRBD2,.,TRBV28,TRBJ2-3,TGTGCCACTAGACGGGTAACGGGAGGTAGCACAGATACGCAGTATTTT,CATRRVTGGSTDTQYF
.,.,TRBV5-8,TRBJ2-3,TGTGCCAGCAGCTTGGCCCCCGGGGGCACAGATACGCAGTATTTT,CASSLAPGGTDTQYF
TRBD1,once,TRBV2,TRBJ1-4,TGTGCCAGCAGTGGACAGGGAAATAATGAAAAACTGTTTTTT,CASSGQGNNEKLFF
TRBD1,.,TRBV19,TRBJ1-2,TGTGCCAGTAGTACCCGGGACAGGGGTGGCTACACCTTC,CASSTRDRGGYTF
TRBD1,.,TRBV19,TRBJ1-1,TGTGCCAGTACTCAACCCTCGACAGGGTACACTGAAGCTTTCTTT,CASTQPSTGYTEAFF
TRBD1,.,TRBV5-6,TRBJ2-1,TGTGCCAGCAGCTGGGACAGCAATGAGCAGTTCTTC,CASSWDSNEQFF
.,once,TRBV11-1,TRBJ2-5,TGTGCCAGCAGCCCCCGGACTTCAGAGACCCAGTACTTC,CASSPRTSETQYF
.,.,TRBV27,TRBJ1-5,TGTGCCAGCAGACCACAGGGCAGTTTGCTAAATCAGCCCCAGCATTTT,CASRPQGSLLNQPQHF
.,.,TRBV5-1,TRBJ2-1,TGCGCCAGCAGCTTGGTGGGGCAAAATGAGCAGTTCTTC,CASSLVGQNEQFF
.,once,TRBV11-2,TRBJ2-7,TGTGCCAGCAGCTTAGTATCGAACAGGGACGAGCAGTACTTC,CASSLVSNRDEQYF
TRBD2,.,TRBV9,TRBJ2-3,TGTGCCAGCAGCGTAGGAGGGCTAGCGGGGGGGCAAGATACGCAGTATTTT,CASSVGGLAGGQDTQYF
TRBD1,.,TRBV6-6,TRBJ1-4,TGTGCCAGCAGTTACGCAGGGGGCCCTGAAAAACTGTTTTTT,CASSYAGGPEKLFF
TRBD1,.,TRBV5-4,TRBJ1-1,TGTGCCAGCAGCTCGGGACAGGCGGGGACTGAAGCTTTCTTT,CASSSGQAGTEAFF
TRBD2,.,TRBV6-1,TRBJ2-5,TGTGCCAGCAATGGCGGGGGAGACCAAGAGACCCAGTACTTC,CASNGGGDQETQYF
TRBD2,.,TRBV6-5,TRBJ2-1,TGTGCCAGCAGAAAGGCTAGCGGATCCTACAATGAGCAGTTCTTC,CASRKASGSYNEQFF
.,.,TRBV11-2,TRBJ2-1,TGTGCCAGCAGCTTAGTAGCTAGCAATGAGCAGTTCTTC,CASSLVASNEQFF
TRBD1,.,TRBV29-1,TRBJ2-7,TGCAGCGTGAGGGATACAGGGGTGGGCGACGAGCAGTACTTC,CSVRDTGVGDEQYF